This section outlines one TCR beta chain sequence together with its context. 13 Jbeta primers and 60 Vbeta primers were used for the PCR. Clones were sequenced by immunoSEQ multiplex PCR, and TCRdb holds only the in-frame ones, with some missing. The sample yields around 170,000 clones, 75% to 90% seen once. These data are taken from a study of cytomegalovirus exposure and HLA in healthy donors. Study-level information: From about 170 million T cells, an earlier analysis saw 90 million to 130 million unique TCR beta sequences.

The V end was cut by 0 bases, the J end by 4 bases, with 11 bases between. CDR3 length equals 15 residues. The germline V gene encodes CDR1 SGHNT and CDR2 YYREEE (reference sequence). The rearrangement links TRBV5-4 to TRBJ1-3; D unclear. This TCR derives from a woman aged 18-29 years in good health and CMV-seronegative. The source material was PBMCs. CDR3 residues: CASSLARSGGNTIYF. The CDR3 region has the DNA TGTGCCAGCAGCTTGGCACGAAGTGGCGGAAACACCATATATTTT.